The 32 T cell receptor beta chains below come from one sample, sequenced in a study of cytomegalovirus exposure and HLA in healthy donors. Both 60 Vbeta primers and 13 Jbeta primers went into the PCR. TCRdb's copy holds only in-frame clones and misses some; the assay was immunoSEQ multiplex PCR. Of around 150,000 clones listed, roughly 80% are singletons. Sequencing input: PBMCs. These receptors originate from a female donor in good health and CMV-seronegative.

V is TRBV28 and J is TRBJ1-3; 7 bases match TRBD1. Germline CDR1 MDHEN, CDR2 SYDVKM. CDR3 size: 15 residues. V shed 3 bases and J 3 bases; nucleotides not matched to a gene: 5. CDR3: CASSLGQLLGNTIYF. CDR3 sequence (DNA): TGTGCCAGCAGTTTGGGACAGTTACTTGGAAACACCATATATTTT. Based on the CDR3 plus reference TRBV28 and TRBJ1-3, the full variable domain is DVKVTQSSRYLVKRTGEKVFLECVQDMDHENMFWYRQDPGLGLRLIYFSYDVKMKEKGDIPEGYSVSREKKERFSLILESASTNQTSMYLCASSLGQLLGNTIYFGEGSWLTVV.

The V and J genes are TRBV21-1 and TRBJ2-7; the table calls TRBD2, which could not be checked here. TRBV21-1 is described as a pseudogene. CDR3 length equals 14 residues. The chain's CDR3 is CASSTGTSGYEQYF. The CDR3 nucleotides read TGTGCCAGCAGCACCGGGACTAGCGGCTACGAGCAGTACTTC.

With regard to this clone: This CDR3 is also generated by other DNA sequences in the sample. The V gene is TRBV19, the J gene TRBJ1-5; D not certain. Germline V gene sequence: CDR1 LNHDA, CDR2 SQIVND (reference sequence). The CDR3 covers 15 residues. V shed 0 bases and J shed 2 bases, with 8 bases lying between them. CDR3 coding DNA: TGTGCCAGTAGTATAGATCGAGGCGGCAATCAGCCCCAGCATTTT. Protein sequence: CASSIDRGGNQPQHF.

V and J are TRBV5-1 and TRBJ1-3, with 8 bases aligning to TRBD1. This CDR3 spans 18 amino acids. Germline trimming cut 1 base from V and 2 bases from J; bases unmatched to any gene: 11. Germline CDR1 SGHRS, CDR2 YFSETQ. The CDR3 here is CASSLTDRGATPGNTIYF. Here the CDR3 DNA reads TGCGCCAGCAGCTTGACCGACAGGGGCGCAACTCCTGGAAACACCATATATTTT. The variable domain in full, completed from reference TRBV5-1 and TRBJ1-3, reads KAGVTQTPRYLIKTRGQQVTLSCSPISGHRSVSWYQQTPGQGLQFLFEYFSETQRNKGNFPGRFSGRQFSNSRSEMNVSTLELGDSALYLCASSLTDRGATPGNTIYFGEGSWLTVV.

The J gene is TRBJ2-3, the V gene TRBV5-1; a possible D gene is TRBD1 (5 bases). CDR3 length: 15 amino acids. Germline loops: CDR1 SGHRS, CDR2 YFSETQ. V was cut by 2 bases and J by 6 bases, with 16 bases left in between. The CDR3: CASSLLDTIRDTQYF. The DNA for the CDR3 is TGCGCCAGCAGCTTATTGGACACAATACGGGATACGCAGTATTTT.

The chain is built from TRBV4-1 and TRBJ2-5, with D perhaps TRBD1 (7 bases). The CDR3 has 15 amino acids. Germline CDR1 MGHRA, CDR2 YSYEKL. With 1 base removed from V and 4 bases from J, the gap between germline ends came to 13 bases. The CDR3 sequence is CASSQAQGGPETQYF. CDR3 nucleotide sequence: TGCGCCAGCAGCCAAGCTCAGGGGGGCCCAGAGACCCAGTACTTC.

The chain employs TRBV7-8 and TRBJ1-2; the match to TRBD1 covers 11 bases. The germline V gene has CDR1 SGHVS and CDR2 FQNEAQ. The CDR3 has 15 amino acids. V gave up 4 bases and J gave up 5 bases; unmatched junction bases: 6. CDR3 nucleotide sequence: TGTGCCAGCAGCTCAAGGACAGGGGGCTCATATGGCTACACCTTC. This gives the protein CASSSRTGGSYGYTF.

The rearrangement links TRBV5-4 to TRBJ2-1; D gene ambiguous. Germline loops: CDR1 SGHNT, CDR2 YYREEE (reference sequence). This CDR3 is 15 amino acids long. The ends were cut back, 5 bases at V and 1 base at J, with 13 bases in the middle. The CDR3 sequence: CASRPNQLSYNEQFF. DNA for the CDR3: TGTGCCAGCAGGCCAAACCAACTTTCCTACAATGAGCAGTTCTTC.

This clone was counted once. This chain joins TRBV6-6 and TRBJ2-3, with 7 bases aligning to TRBD1. Germline V gene sequence: CDR1 MNHNY, CDR2 SVGAGI (reference sequence). V gave up 5 bases and J gave up 1 base; unmatched junction bases: 0. The CDR3 runs to 13 residues. CDR3 sequence reads: CASSGQGTDTQYF. CDR3 DNA sequence: TGTGCCAGCAGTGGACAGGGCACAGATACGCAGTATTTT.

The chain combines TRBV2 with TRBJ1-1, with TRBD1 matching 8 bases. Trimming took 2 bases from V and 2 from J; bases not matched to a gene: 7. Germline V gene lookup returns CDR1 SNHLY and CDR2 FYNNEI. The CDR3 runs 16 residues. The DNA of the CDR3 is TGTGCCAGCAGTGAATTGGGGACAGGCCTTAACACTGAAGCTTTCTTT. Amino acid sequence: CASSELGTGLNTEAFF.

This chain connects TRBV18 to TRBJ1-1; no firm D call. From germline, CDR1 is KGHSH and CDR2 LQKENI. The length of the CDR3 is 16 residues. The V end was cut by 2 bases, the J end by 1 base, with 14 bases between. CDR3: CASSPILMSANTEAFF. The DNA of the CDR3 is TGTGCCAGCTCACCAATTTTAATGAGCGCGAACACTGAAGCTTTCTTT.

This clone turned up a few times. The chain carries TRBV10-3 and TRBJ2-5; 14 bases are shared with TRBD2. J gave up 2 bases and V 4 bases, and 3 bases lay outside the gene matches. The CDR3 is made up of 16 amino acids. CDR1 is ENHRY, CDR2 SYGVKD, per germline. The CDR3 loop is CAISVGTSGGQETQYF. CDR3 DNA sequence: TGTGCCATCAGTGTAGGGACTAGCGGGGGACAAGAGACCCAGTACTTC.

Concerning this clone itself: Germline is not matched at one junction end, which may reflect a read error. The chain joins TRBV7-8 to TRBJ2-7; D gene unclear. The CDR3 consists of 11 residues. Germline loops: CDR1 SGHVS, CDR2 FQNEAQ. The chain's CDR3 is CTSSLKHEQYF. Written as DNA, the CDR3 is TGTACCAGCAGCTTAAAGCACGAGCAGTACTTC.

The chain is built from TRBV5-4 and TRBJ2-7; D remains unclear. There are 14 residues in the CDR3. The germline V gene encodes CDR1 SGHNT and CDR2 YYREEE (reference sequence). Trimming took 0 bases from V and 3 from J, leaving 10 bases between them. CDR3 nucleotides: TGTGCCAGCAGCTTGGGTGGTCATAGCTACGAGCAGTACTTC. Translated, it gives CASSLGGHSYEQYF.

The chain couples TRBV28 to TRBJ2-7; maybe TRBD1 (7 bases). The ends were cut back, 8 bases at V and 5 bases at J, with 13 bases in the middle. CDR1 is MDHEN and CDR2 is SYDVKM in the germline V gene. The CDR3 loop spans 12 amino acids. CDR3 nucleotides: TGTGCCAGCCGGACAGGAGGGAACGAGCAGTACTTC. This sequence encodes CASRTGGNEQYF.

V and J are TRBV2 and TRBJ2-3; the match to TRBD2 covers 13 bases. Looked up from germline, CDR1 is SNHLY and CDR2 is FYNNEI. This CDR3 has 14 residues. V shed 6 bases, J shed 6 bases, and the junction held 3 bases outside the gene matches. The CDR3 DNA sequence: TGTGCCAGCAGCGGACTAGCGGGAGTCGATACGCAGTATTTT. Residues: CASSGLAGVDTQYF.

There are a few counts of this clone. V and J are TRBV7-9 and TRBJ2-1, with D possibly being TRBD2 (5 bases). Germline loops: CDR1 SEHNR, CDR2 FQNEAQ (reference sequence). V lost 5 bases and J lost 7, with 12 bases in between. This CDR3 is 13 amino acids long. The CDR3 region is CASSQGLQNEQFF. CDR3 DNA: TGTGCCAGCAGCCAAGGACTTCAGAATGAGCAGTTCTTC.

The rearrangement uses TRBV7-9 and TRBJ2-1; 8 nucleotides line up with TRBD2. Germline trimming cut 7 bases from V and 8 bases from J; bases unmatched to any gene: 16. This CDR3 spans 16 amino acids. In germline, CDR1 is SEHNR, CDR2 FQNEAQ (reference sequence). This CDR3 reads CASTPAGRGAGDEQFF. Written as DNA, the CDR3 is TGTGCCAGCACCCCTGCTGGGCGGGGGGCCGGAGATGAGCAGTTCTTC.

V is TRBV19 and J is TRBJ1-1; D remains ambiguous. From germline, CDR1 is LNHDA and CDR2 SQIVND (reference sequence). The CDR3 totals 13 residues. Trimming cost V 3 bases and J 1 base, with 6 bases left between them. The CDR3, as DNA: TGTGCCAGTAGTATCGCCAGGAACACTGAAGCTTTCTTT. Encoded protein: CASSIARNTEAFF.

Only one count was recorded for this clone. The gene calls are TRBV19 and TRBJ1-1; possibly TRBD1 for D (6 bases). The CDR3 runs 15 residues. The V end lost 7 bases, the J end lost 0 bases, and 15 bases lay between the germline ends. The germline CDR1 and CDR2 sequences are LNHDA and SQIVND (reference sequence). Here the CDR3 reads CASTLRGAVNTEAFF. The DNA of the CDR3 is TGTGCCAGTACCCTCCGGGGGGCAGTGAACACTGAAGCTTTCTTT.

The J gene is TRBJ1-5, the V gene TRBV18; TRBD1 might be the D (6 bases). This CDR3 comprises 16 residues. The ends were cut back, 2 bases at V and 4 bases at J, with 15 bases in the middle. Per germline, CDR1 KGHSH and CDR2 LQKENI. The CDR3 loop reads CASSPGPGQGNQPQHF. In nucleotides, the CDR3 is TGTGCCAGCTCACCAGGGCCTGGGCAGGGGAATCAGCCCCAGCATTTT.

This chain uses TRBV6-1 with TRBJ1-2; the D is unclear. The CDR3 length is 14 residues. Trimming shortened V by 6 bases and J by 4 bases, and 15 bases separated the two germline ends. Germline V gene data show CDR1 as MNHNS and CDR2 as SASEGT. CDR3 sequence: CASSQPGALYGYTF. CDR3 bases: TGTGCCAGCAGCCAGCCGGGTGCACTCTATGGCTACACCTTC.

V usage is TRBV6-5 and J usage is TRBJ2-6, with D maybe TRBD1 (6 bases). The ends were cut back, 6 bases at V and 1 base at J, with 7 bases in the middle. CDR3 size: 14 residues. Germline assignment: CDR1 MNHEY and CDR2 SVGAGI. The CDR3 loop reads CASSQGSGANVLTF. Here the CDR3 DNA reads TGTGCCAGCAGCCAGGGGTCTGGGGCCAACGTCCTGACTTTC.

The genes are TRBV7-9 and TRBJ2-7; TRBD1 aligns across 7 bases. This CDR3 contains 14 residues. CDR1 and CDR2 (germline): SEHNR, FQNEAQ (reference sequence). V was pared by 3 bases and J by 2 bases, with 4 bases of the junction left unmatched. CDR3 protein: CASSFPGQAYEQYF. For the CDR3, the DNA is TGTGCCAGCAGCTTCCCTGGACAGGCCTACGAGCAGTACTTC. The full variable domain, in which reference TRBV7-9 and TRBJ2-7 provide the parts outside the CDR3, is DTGVSQNPRHKITKRGQNVTFRCDPISEHNRLYWYRQTLGQGPEFLTYFQNEAQLEKSRLLSDRFSAERPKGSFSTLEIQRTEQGDSAMYLCASSFPGQAYEQYFGPGTRLTVT.

The V gene is TRBV23-1, the J gene TRBJ1-4; D gene ambiguous. TRBV23-1 is placed among ORFs of uncertain function. This CDR3 is 15 amino acids long. Trimming stripped 2 bases from V and 3 bases from J, with 10 bases between. CDR3: CASSQGRRSNEKLFF. The CDR3 DNA reads as TGCGCCAGCAGTCAAGGGCGACGGTCTAATGAAAAACTGTTTTTT.

The genes are TRBV30 and TRBJ1-2; D is ambiguous. The CDR3 has 13 amino acids. The ends were cut back, 3 bases at V and 8 bases at J, with 16 bases in the middle. Germline CDR1 is GTSNPN and CDR2 is SVGIG (reference sequence). The CDR3 loop is CAWREAAGGGYTF. The CDR3 DNA reads TGTGCCTGGAGAGAGGCGGCAGGAGGCGGCTACACCTTC.

The chain uses TRBV5-6 and TRBJ2-3, with D possibly being TRBD1 (6 bases). CDR1 is SGHDT, CDR2 YYEEEE, per germline. CDR3 length: 15 residues. V shed 0 bases and J shed 4 bases, with 12 bases lying between them. Written as DNA, the CDR3 is TGTGCCAGCAGCTTGGTACTGGGGGCCCCAGATACGCAGTATTTT. Translated, it gives CASSLVLGAPDTQYF.

CDR3 residues: CASSRHGDPSFEAFF. CDR3 sequence (DNA): TGTGCCAGCAGCCGACACGGCGACCCGAGTTTTGAAGCTTTCTTT. The chain joins TRBV7-9 to TRBJ1-1, with D unclear. The germline V gene encodes CDR1 SEHNR and CDR2 FQNEAQ (reference sequence). This CDR3 spans 15 amino acids. Trimming left V 5 bases short and J 7 bases short, with 20 bases between.

This clone has only one observation. The chain joins TRBV18 to TRBJ1-2, with D possibly being TRBD1 (5 bases). The CDR3 has 16 residues. Germline V gene lookup returns CDR1 KGHSH and CDR2 LQKENI. Trimming pared 0 bases from V and 4 bases from J, leaving 15 bases between. CDR3 bases: TGTGCCAGCTCACCACCGTCGGTCCAGGGCGGCTATGGCTACACCTTC. Amino acid sequence: CASSPPSVQGGYGYTF.

The chain links TRBV11-3 to TRBJ2-5, with 10 bases aligning to TRBD2. The V segment lost 4 bases and the J segment 5 bases; nucleotides outside the gene matches: 7. The CDR3 runs 15 residues. The germline V gene encodes CDR1 SGHNT and CDR2 YENEEA. CDR3: CASSSRTSGEETQYF. CDR3 in DNA: TGTGCCAGCAGCTCCAGAACTAGCGGGGAGGAGACCCAGTACTTC. The complete variable domain, with remaining parts taken from reference TRBV11-3 and TRBJ2-5, reads EAGVVQSPRYKIIEKKQPVAFWCNPISGHNTLYWYLQNLGQGPELLIRYENEEAVDDSQLPKDRFSAERLKGVDSTLKIQPAELGDSAVYLCASSSRTSGEETQYFGPGTRLLVL.

The CDR3 DNA is TGTGCCAGCAGCCCTAAAGGGGTCACCGACGGCTACACCTTC. Amino acids: CASSPKGVTDGYTF. The rearrangement joins TRBV4-2 to TRBJ1-2, with D possibly TRBD1 on 5 matching bases. CDR1 and CDR2 from the germline V gene are LGHNA and YNFKEQ. The V and J ends lost 4 bases and 8 bases respectively, with 17 bases between them. CDR3 length: 14 residues.

The rearrangement joins TRBV4-1 to TRBJ2-3; TRBD2 matches 8 bases. Germline-derived CDR1 and CDR2 are MGHRA and YSYEKL. The CDR3 spans 20 residues. The ends lost 1 base at V and 6 bases at J; junction bases unmatched: 21. The CDR3 DNA reads TGCGCCAGCAGCCAAGGTCCATTTTCAACCGGGACTAGATCTTCGGATACGCAGTATTTT. Amino acids: CASSQGPFSTGTRSSDTQYF.